The source of this TCR beta chain is a study of T-cell memory formation after mild COVID-19. Study-wide results and caveats: Cross-reactive memory seemingly joined, as some responding clones were found in pre-infection memory.

V was trimmed by 4 bases and J by 3 bases, leaving 13 bases between them. The CDR3 has 14 residues. Germline CDR1 and CDR2: MGHRA and YSYEKL. With regard to this clonotype: The target antigen is unknown.

Each CDR3 protein gets one entry after TCRdb re-called the 5' RACE reads with MiXCR. The sample lists 140,000 to 150,000 distinct CDR3 sequences, almost 25% occurring once. The specimen was PBMCs or a T cell subset sorted from them (not recorded which). The clonotype comes from an adult woman who had mild COVID-19 (a few samples of this study predate the infection). Cell type and time point are not known. This chain uses TRBV4-1 with TRBJ2-7; D is ambiguous. CDR3 loop: CASSPFARIYEQYF. The DNA for the CDR3 is TGCGCCAGCAGCCCCTTTGCGAGGATCTACGAGCAGTACTTC.